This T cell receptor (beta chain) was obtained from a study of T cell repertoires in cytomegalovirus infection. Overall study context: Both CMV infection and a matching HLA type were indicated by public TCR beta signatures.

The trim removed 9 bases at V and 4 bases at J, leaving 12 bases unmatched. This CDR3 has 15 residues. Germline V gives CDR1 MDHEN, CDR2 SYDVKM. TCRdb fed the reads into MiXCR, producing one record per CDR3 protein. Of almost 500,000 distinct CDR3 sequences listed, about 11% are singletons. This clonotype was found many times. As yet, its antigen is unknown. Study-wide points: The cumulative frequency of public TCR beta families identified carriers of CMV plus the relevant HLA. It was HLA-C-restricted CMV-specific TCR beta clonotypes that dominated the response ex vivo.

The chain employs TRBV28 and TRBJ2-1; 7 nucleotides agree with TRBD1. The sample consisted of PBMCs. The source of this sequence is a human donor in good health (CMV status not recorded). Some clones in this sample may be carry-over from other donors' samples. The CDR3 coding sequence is TGTGCCAGTGGTGACACCGGGACAGCTTACAATGAGCAGTTCTTC. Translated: CASGDTGTAYNEQFF.